This T cell receptor beta chain was sequenced in a study of T cells after yellow fever vaccination. TCRdb redid the calling of the 5' RACE reads with MiXCR, one entry per CDR3 protein. The table records about 320,000 distinct CDR3 sequences, around 6.8% of them present only once. Findings and limits, study-wide: Booster samples showed a return of most primary-vaccination clones (about 96% CD4, around 85% CD8). The CD4 compartment and the CD8 compartment contained a small share of clonotypes in common.

This clonotype has only a few counts. As yet, its antigen is unknown. CDR1 is SGHAT, CDR2 FQNNGV, per germline. The CDR3 length is 19 residues. Trimming at V came to 5 bases and at J to 3 bases, leaving 15 bases not matched to a gene. The J gene is TRBJ2-1, the V gene TRBV11-2; 11 bases match TRBD2. The TCR comes from a man aged 18 to 30 who received the YFV17D yellow fever vaccine. Sequenced here: PBMCs, sampled roughly 46 days after the first yellow fever vaccination. CDR3 coding DNA: TGTGCCAGCAGCCCCTCCGGAGGTAGCGGGGGGGCCTTCTACAATGAGCAGTTCTTC. Amino acid sequence: CASSPSGGSGGAFYNEQFF.